In its sample, the clone carrying this TCR delta chain is medium-sized. The source of the sample is a study of gamma-delta chains in newborns, infants, children. Study-level background: Microbial exposure reportedly drives polyclonal innate γδ T cell expansion after birth.

From germline, CDR1 is GEAIGNYY and CDR2 EKD. V lost 0 bases and J lost 1, with 14 bases in between. The CDR3 runs 16 residues. TCRdb called clones anew from the reads with CATT. Among roughly 11,000 delta-chain clones listed, roughly 8.5% were seen once. The V call is TRDV2, the J call TRDJ1, with D perhaps matching TRDD3 (6 bases). The specimen was blood. The clonotype comes from a child who was a newborn, infant or young child, either healthy, febrile or measles-vaccinated (not recorded which). The CDR3, as DNA: TGTGCCTGTGACACCGTCGGGGGGAAACCCACCGATAAACTCATCTTT. Residues: CACDTVGGKPTDKLIF.